The present T cell receptor beta chain was sequenced within a study of cytomegalovirus exposure and HLA in healthy donors. Germline lookup yields CDR1 SGHTA and CDR2 FQGTGA. The V gene lost 4 bases and the J gene lost 5 bases, with 6 bases spanning the gap. The CDR3 runs 12 residues. Overall study findings and caveats: There were about 160 TCR beta chains listed as cytomegalovirus-associated.

Concerning this clone: Its specificity is unknown.

The protocol was immunoSEQ multiplex PCR, while the TCRdb copy is restricted to in-frame clones and leaves out a portion. The sample lists around 100,000 clones, over 85% occurring once. The V call is TRBV7-3, the J call TRBJ2-1; D remains unclear. Sequences were obtained from PBMCs. The sequence was collected from a woman aged 18 to 35 in good health and CMV-seronegative. The CDR3 DNA is TGTGCCAGCAGCTCTTACAACAATGAGCAGTTCTTC. The encoded protein is CASSSYNNEQFF. Variable domain in full (rest from reference TRBV7-3 and TRBJ2-1): GAGVSQTPSNKVTEKGKYVELRCDPISGHTALYWYRQSLGQGPEFLIYFQGTGAADDSGLPNDRFFAVRPEGSVSTLKIQRTERGDSAVYLCASSSYNNEQFFGPGTRLTVL.